These 19 T cell receptor beta chains originate from one sample sequenced in a study of shared clonotypes between healthy human individuals. Libraries were prepared by immunoSEQ multiplex PCR; TCRdb keeps only in-frame clonotypes and omits some of them. The profile shows about 1.5 million clones, approximately 98% of them singletons. Material for sequencing was naive CD4+ T cells sorted from blood. Subset noted: CD45RA+ positively selected. Source of these receptors: a man younger than 40 in good health.

The chain has TRBV7-2 and TRBJ2-3; no reliable D call. The CDR3 consists of 12 residues. Germline CDR1 is SGHTA and CDR2 is FQGNSA. The ends were cut back, 5 bases at V and 4 bases at J, with 7 bases in the middle. This chain's CDR3 is CASSAPADTQYF. The CDR3 bases are TGTGCCAGCAGCGCCCCGGCAGATACGCAGTATTTT.

This clone was counted once. This chain connects TRBV4-1 to TRBJ2-7; 7 bases are a match to TRBD2. This CDR3 has 15 residues. Per germline, CDR1 MGHRA and CDR2 YSYEKL. J lost 0 bases, V lost 2 bases, and 4 bases had no gene match. CDR3 amino acids: CASSQTSASSYEQYF. For the CDR3, the DNA is TGCGCCAGCAGCCAAACTAGCGCGAGCTCCTACGAGCAGTACTTC.

The CDR3 is CASSLQGGANYGYTF. CDR3 in DNA: TGTGCCAGCAGCTTACAAGGAGGAGCTAACTATGGCTACACCTTC. The rearrangement joins TRBV5-4 to TRBJ1-2; D is ambiguous. The germline CDR1 and CDR2 sequences are SGHNT and YYREEE (reference sequence). This CDR3 region has 15 residues. Trimming removed 2 bases at V and 0 bases at J, with 11 bases between.

The chain uses TRBV20-1 and TRBJ1-1; D gene unclear. V lost 3 bases to trimming and J lost 5 bases, with 7 bases between them. The germline V gene encodes CDR1 DFQATT and CDR2 SNEGSKA (reference sequence). The CDR3 covers 11 residues. For the CDR3, the DNA is TGCAGTGCTAGCCCCGGGACTGAAGCTTTCTTT. Amino acids: CSASPGTEAFF.

The J gene is TRBJ2-5, the V gene TRBV5-1, with 11 bases lining up with TRBD2. CDR1 and CDR2 (germline): SGHRS, YFSETQ. The CDR3 is 17 residues long. J was trimmed by 4 bases and V by 0 bases; bases with no gene match: 8. CDR3 residues: CASSLELAGVGRETQYF. CDR3 nucleotide sequence: TGCGCCAGCAGCTTGGAACTAGCGGGAGTGGGGCGAGAGACCCAGTACTTC. The full variable domain, its missing parts supplied by reference TRBV5-1 and TRBJ2-5, is KAGVTQTPRYLIKTRGQQVTLSCSPISGHRSVSWYQQTPGQGLQFLFEYFSETQRNKGNFPGRFSGRQFSNSRSEMNVSTLELGDSALYLCASSLELAGVGRETQYFGPGTRLLVL.

This chain joins TRBV25-1 and TRBJ1-2; D might be TRBD1 (5 bases). CDR3 size: 17 residues. V was cut by 4 bases and J by 2 bases, with 20 bases left in between. Germline assignment: CDR1 MGHDK and CDR2 SYGVNS. CDR3 in amino acids: CASSAPRDRNSNYGYTF. CDR3 nucleotide sequence: TGTGCCAGCAGTGCACCCCGGGACCGCAACTCCAACTATGGCTACACCTTC.

This clone was detected once. This CDR3 is also generated by other DNA sequences in the sample. The chain joins TRBV14 to TRBJ2-4; D ambiguous. The CDR3 extends over 12 amino acids. Trimming stripped 3 bases from V and 4 bases from J, with 4 bases between. Germline loops: CDR1 SGHDN, CDR2 FVKESK. Here the CDR3 DNA reads TGTGCCAGCAGCCACCAAAAAAACATTCAGTACTTC. Translating it yields CASSHQKNIQYF.

J is TRBJ2-1 and V is TRBV27; possible D gene TRBD2, 6 bases. V was clipped by 6 bases and J by 4 bases, with 28 bases between them. The CDR3 runs to 19 residues. Germline V CDR1 and CDR2: MNHEY, SMNVEV (reference sequence). The DNA for the CDR3 is TGTGCCAGCAGGCGCCCTTCTGCGGGGCCCGCAGATCATTACAATGAGCAGTTCTTC. Its protein is CASRRPSAGPADHYNEQFF.

V gene TRBV6-1 combines with J gene TRBJ1-5; D not resolved. The CDR3 runs to 14 residues. The germline CDR1 and CDR2 sequences are MNHNS and SASEGT. V was shortened by 3 bases and J by 7 bases, with 13 bases between the two germline ends. The CDR3 region is CASSDVVGVQPQHF. The CDR3 DNA reads as TGTGCCAGCAGTGACGTAGTGGGCGTCCAGCCCCAGCATTTT.

Written as DNA, the CDR3 is TGTGCCAGCTCACCCTTTTTAGAGACACAATTGAACACTGAAGCTTTCTTT. The encoded protein is CASSPFLETQLNTEAFF. The chain combines TRBV18 with TRBJ1-1; D is unclear. Germline V CDR1 and CDR2: KGHSH, LQKENI. This CDR3 has 17 amino acids. Deletions cut 3 bases from V and 0 bases from J, with 17 bases between.

The chain employs TRBV5-1 and TRBJ2-1; tentatively, D is TRBD2 (6 bases). The CDR3 covers 15 residues. V lost 7 bases and J lost 0, with 14 bases in between. Germline-derived CDR1 and CDR2 are SGHRS and YFSETQ. The CDR3 protein is CASRIAEHSYNEQFF. As DNA, the CDR3 is TGCGCCAGCCGCATAGCGGAACACTCCTACAATGAGCAGTTCTTC.

The chain uses TRBV5-1 and TRBJ1-5, with 11 positions matching TRBD1. This CDR3 is built from 15 residues. Losses at the gene ends were 4 bases for V and 6 bases for J; bases not matched to a gene: 6. Germline V lookup: CDR1 SGHRS, CDR2 YFSETQ. CDR3 sequence reads: CASSPGQGASQPQHF. CDR3 bases: TGCGCCAGCAGCCCAGGACAGGGGGCCTCTCAGCCCCAGCATTTT.

The J gene is TRBJ2-2, the V gene TRBV11-1; D not resolved. The CDR3 is made up of 14 amino acids. Between the trimmed V and J ends, which lost 1 base and 1 base, there was a span of 4 bases. CDR1 and CDR2 from the germline V gene are SGHAT and FQDESV (reference sequence). CDR3 residues: CASSLDRNTGELFF. The CDR3 DNA is TGTGCCAGCAGCTTAGACAGGAACACCGGGGAGCTGTTTTTT.

Concerning this clone: Other DNA sequences in the same sample also yield this CDR3. The chain links TRBV5-1 to TRBJ2-5, with D possibly TRBD2 on 5 matching bases. The CDR3 totals 13 residues. In germline, CDR1 is SGHRS, CDR2 YFSETQ. The germline V and J ends were trimmed by 0 bases and 5 bases, with 8 bases remaining between them. CDR3 loop: CASSLGGEETQYF. The CDR3, as DNA: TGCGCCAGCAGCTTGGGGGGAGAGGAGACCCAGTACTTC.

This chain joins TRBV7-3 and TRBJ2-2; D unresolved. The germline V gene encodes CDR1 SGHTA and CDR2 FQGTGA. The CDR3 contains 13 residues. Trimming removed 1 base from V and 5 bases from J, with 5 bases in between. The CDR3 here is CASSLKRTGELFF. Written as DNA, the CDR3 is TGTGCCAGCAGCTTAAAACGTACCGGGGAGCTGTTTTTT.

The genes are TRBV18 and TRBJ2-3; 10 bases are a match to TRBD2. The CDR3 totals 16 residues. CDR1 KGHSH and CDR2 LQKENI come from the germline V gene. With V trimmed by 5 bases and J by 4 bases, 9 bases remained unmatched. The CDR3 nucleotides are TGTGCCAGCTCAACCTTAGCGGGAGGAGGAGCAGATACGCAGTATTTT. This sequence encodes CASSTLAGGGADTQYF.

This clone was seen only once. The rearrangement links TRBV29-1 to TRBJ1-1, with TRBD1 as a possible D gene (5 bases). Looked up from germline, CDR1 is SQVTM and CDR2 is ANQGSEA. This CDR3 region has 11 residues. With 3 bases removed from V and 6 bases from J, the gap between germline ends came to 8 bases. The CDR3 spells CSVDREPEAFF. The CDR3 DNA reads as TGCAGCGTTGACAGGGAACCTGAAGCTTTCTTT.

J is TRBJ2-7 and V is TRBV18, with TRBD1 identical over 11 bases. V lost 8 bases to trimming and J lost 6 bases; unmatched junction nucleotides: 9. This CDR3 comprises 14 residues. CDR1 is KGHSH and CDR2 is LQKENI in the germline V gene. The CDR3 region has the DNA TGTGCCAGCACGCCGGGACAGGGGGTCCGCGAGCAGTACTTC. Translating it yields CASTPGQGVREQYF.

The V call is TRBV7-2, the J call TRBJ2-4; TRBD2 might be the D (5 bases). V was clipped by 5 bases and J by 12 bases, with 17 bases between them. This CDR3 is built from 13 residues. Germline V gives CDR1 SGHTA, CDR2 FQGNSA. The DNA of the CDR3 is TGTGCCAGCAGCGAGGGAGCGGTACCCCCTCAGTACTTC. This encodes CASSEGAVPPQYF.